Listed here is a single T cell receptor (beta chain). The target antigen is unknown. Germline V gene sequence: CDR1 MDHEN, CDR2 SYDVKM. The junction had 5 bases not matched to a gene; V was cut back by 4 bases and J by 2 bases. The CDR3 spans 16 residues. The record originates from a study of cytomegalovirus exposure and HLA in healthy donors. Vbeta (60) and Jbeta (13) primers were used in the PCR. Some clones are missing from TCRdb's copy, which holds only in-frame ones; the method was immunoSEQ multiplex PCR. The table has around 90,000 clones, over 65% seen once. General study findings and limits: Most of the CMV-associated TCR beta chains (in a later analysis) appeared to be HLA-restricted. Most sequenced TCRs were rare (though some public TCRs occurred in many donors). Earlier analysis yielded a pattern in which most TCR beta V segments were productive about 90% or about 30% of the time.

Input material: PBMCs. The TCR sequence derives from a man in his fifties or sixties in good health and CMV-seronegative. The chain employs TRBV28 and TRBJ2-1, with 10 bases matching TRBD1. The CDR3, as DNA: TGTGCCAGCAGTTCATCCGGGACAGGGGCCTACAATGAGCAGTTCTTC. This codes for CASSSSGTGAYNEQFF.